This T cell receptor (beta chain) is drawn from a study of beta chain features in type 1 diabetes. Turning to the study itself: In age, gender and cell yields, patients were similar to healthy donors. Study-level results: A potential PCR bias toward shorter templates would be equal in patient and control samples. More deletions and fewer insertions at VDJ junctions were found in patients with type 1 diabetes. cDNA-based sequencing might over-represent cells highly expressing TCR. TCRB CDR3 length was moderately but significantly reduced in all four CD4+ subsets of Type 1 diabetes patients.

Only a few counts were recorded for this clone. The antigen is undetermined. Per the germline V gene, CDR1 is SGHRS and CDR2 is YFSETQ. The CDR3 is made up of 15 amino acids. V shed 3 bases, J shed 4 bases, and the junction held 2 bases outside the gene matches. The authors reverse transcribed all of the isolated RNA, so sequencing captured expressed TCRB transcripts. The method was immunoSEQ multiplex PCR; TCRdb's version includes in-frame clones alone and lacks a portion of them. The sample carries 55,000 to 85,000 clones, more than 45% recorded once. The chain couples TRBV5-1 to TRBJ2-2; 11 nucleotides line up with TRBD2. The sequence was collected from a young man with type 1 diabetes. Sequenced input: central memory CD4+ T cells from blood. The CDR3 DNA sequence: TGCGCCAGCAGCTGGACTAGCGGGCTCACCGGGGAGCTGTTTTTT. It specifies CASSWTSGLTGELFF.